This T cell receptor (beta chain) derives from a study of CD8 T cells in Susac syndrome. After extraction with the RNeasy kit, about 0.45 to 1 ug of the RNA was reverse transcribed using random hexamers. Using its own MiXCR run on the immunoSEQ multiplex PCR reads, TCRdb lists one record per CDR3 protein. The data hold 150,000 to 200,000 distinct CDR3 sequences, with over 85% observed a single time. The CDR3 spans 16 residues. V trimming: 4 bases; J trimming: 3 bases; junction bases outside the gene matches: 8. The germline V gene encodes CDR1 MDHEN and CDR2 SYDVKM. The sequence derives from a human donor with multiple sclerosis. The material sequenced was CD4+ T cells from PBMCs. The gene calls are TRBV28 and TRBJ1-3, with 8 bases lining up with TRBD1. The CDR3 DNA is TGTGCCAGCAGTTCACATGGGACAGGTTTTGGAAACACCATATATTTT. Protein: CASSSHGTGFGNTIYF.